These 27 T cell receptor beta chains were sequenced from one sample in a study of control samples from healthy donors and cancer patients. Generated by immunoSEQ multiplex PCR, the TCRdb table keeps only in-frame clones and is missing some. The repertoire has 60,000 or so clones, roughly 95% of them found once; the top ten carry 1.1%. The specimen was blood. The receptor set was obtained from a woman younger than 35 in good health.

The chain recombines TRBV5-1 with TRBJ1-2; TRBD1 might be the D (6 bases). Germline CDR1 reads SGHRS; CDR2 reads YFSETQ. Trimming cost V 4 bases and J 8 bases, with 12 bases left between them. The CDR3 runs 12 residues. The CDR3 nucleotides read TGCGCCAGCAGCGCGTACAGGGACGGCTACACCTTC. Translated, it gives CASSAYRDGYTF.

The V gene is TRBV20-1, the J gene TRBJ1-1; a possible D gene is TRBD1 (5 bases). There are 13 residues in the CDR3. CDR1 is DFQATT, CDR2 SNEGSKA, per germline (reference sequence). With 3 bases removed from V and 3 bases from J, the gap between germline ends came to 11 bases. CDR3 bases: TGCAGTGCTAGTGAGGGGCGCTACACTGAAGCTTTCTTT. Encoded protein: CSASEGRYTEAFF.

This chain links TRBV5-1 with TRBJ1-4, with 8 bases aligning to TRBD1. The trim removed 4 bases at V and 4 bases at J, leaving 6 bases unmatched. This CDR3 has 15 amino acids. Germline values: CDR1 SGHRS, CDR2 YFSETQ. CDR3 nucleotide sequence: TGCGCCAGCAGCCCCGGGACAGGCTTTAATGAAAAACTGTTTTTT. It codes for CASSPGTGFNEKLFF.

The CDR3 bases are TGTGCCAGCAGGGGGGACAGGTCCTACAATGAGCAGTTCTTC. The encoded protein is CASRGDRSYNEQFF. This chain uses TRBV6-5 with TRBJ2-1; 8 nucleotides agree with TRBD1. The junction had 2 bases not matched to a gene; V was cut back by 6 bases and J by 1 base. Germline CDR1 and CDR2: MNHEY and SVGAGI. The CDR3 has 14 amino acids.

This sequence joins TRBV2 and TRBJ2-7; 7 nucleotides match TRBD1. Trimming took 4 bases from V and 6 from J; bases not matched to a gene: 9. Germline CDR1 and CDR2: SNHLY and FYNNEI. The CDR3 has 14 residues. The CDR3 bases are TGTGCCAGCAGTGGTGATAGGGGGCAGGCCGAGCAGTACTTC. It is translated as CASSGDRGQAEQYF.

The chain employs TRBV4-1 and TRBJ1-6, with 8 positions matching TRBD1. This CDR3 has 15 residues. Germline values: CDR1 MGHRA, CDR2 YSYEKL. Trimming removed 2 bases from V and 6 bases from J; junction bases left unmatched: 3. The CDR3 region is CASSQNRGSNSPLHF. DNA of the CDR3: TGCGCCAGCAGCCAAAACAGGGGGTCTAATTCACCCCTCCACTTT.

This rearrangement joins TRBV7-2 to TRBJ2-1, with D perhaps TRBD1 (6 bases). The germline V and J ends were trimmed by 2 bases and 8 bases, with 28 bases remaining between them. This CDR3 is 19 amino acids long. Germline-derived CDR1 and CDR2 are SGHTA and FQGNSA. In DNA, the CDR3 is TGTGCCAGCAGCTTATTGGCCCTTCGTGGGACACACTTGCGGGATGAGCAGTTCTTC. It translates to CASSLLALRGTHLRDEQFF.

The chain employs TRBV5-6 and TRBJ1-5; TRBD1 agrees at 7 bases. V shed 4 bases, J shed 0 bases, and the junction held 4 bases outside the gene matches. The CDR3 contains 15 residues. CDR1 and CDR2 from the germline V gene are SGHDT and YYEEEE. CDR3 sequence reads: CASSRQGFSNQPQHF. The CDR3 DNA reads as TGTGCCAGCAGCCGACAGGGCTTTAGCAATCAGCCCCAGCATTTT. The full variable domain, its missing parts supplied by reference TRBV5-6 and TRBJ1-5, is DAGVTQSPTHLIKTRGQQVTLRCSPKSGHDTVSWYQQALGQGPQFIFQYYEEEERQRGNFPDRFSGHQFPNYSSELNVNALLLGDSALYLCASSRQGFSNQPQHFGDGTRLSIL.

The chain carries TRBV11-2 and TRBJ2-5; 12 bases match TRBD2. The CDR3 is made up of 18 amino acids. Germline CDR1 is SGHAT and CDR2 is FQNNGV. The J segment lost 4 bases and the V segment lost 2 bases, leaving 11 bases of the junction unmatched. Here the CDR3 DNA reads TGTGCCAGCAGCTTATGGGCTAGCGGGGGGGCCGGGGTAGAGACCCAGTACTTC. This encodes CASSLWASGGAGVETQYF.

This clone has a handful of counts. The rearrangement uses TRBV7-9 and TRBJ1-2; no definite D call. The CDR3 covers 13 residues. In germline, CDR1 is SEHNR, CDR2 FQNEAQ (reference sequence). V lost 2 bases and J 8 bases, leaving 12 bases between the germline ends. CDR3 loop: CASSLFGVPGYTF. Written as DNA, the CDR3 is TGTGCCAGCAGCTTATTCGGTGTGCCCGGCTACACCTTC.

V is TRBV7-9 and J is TRBJ2-5, with 7 bases identical to TRBD1. J lost 2 bases, V lost 5 bases, and 5 bases had no gene match. Germline CDR1 SEHNR, CDR2 FQNEAQ (reference sequence). There are 14 residues in the CDR3. The CDR3 nucleotides read TGTGCCAGCAGCCGGGACAGACAACAAGAGACCCAGTACTTC. Encoded protein: CASSRDRQQETQYF.

The CDR3 sequence is CSPRAREKKYSNQPQHF. The CDR3 DNA sequence: TGCAGCCCCCGCGCCAGGGAGAAGAAATATAGCAATCAGCCCCAGCATTTT. The gene calls are TRBV29-1 and TRBJ1-5; tentative D call: TRBD1 (5 bases). Trimming removed 8 bases at V and 0 bases at J, with 23 bases between. This CDR3 region has 17 residues. Germline V gene lookup returns CDR1 SQVTM and CDR2 ANQGSEA.

This chain connects TRBV9 to TRBJ1-3, with D unclear. Germline loops: CDR1 SGDLS, CDR2 YYNGEE. V was clipped by 4 bases and J by 0 bases, with 5 bases between them. The CDR3 contains 13 residues. CDR3 residues: CASSMSSGNTIYF. For the CDR3, the DNA is TGTGCCAGCAGCATGAGCTCTGGAAACACCATATATTTT.

V gene TRBV6-5 combines with J gene TRBJ1-6, with D possibly TRBD1 on 6 matching bases. The germline CDR1 and CDR2 sequences are MNHEY and SVGAGI. Between the trimmed V and J ends, which lost 7 bases and 8 bases, there was a span of 18 bases. CDR3 size: 15 residues. CDR3 loop: CASNQQGTLYSPLHF. CDR3 coding DNA: TGTGCCAGCAACCAACAGGGCACTCTTTATTCACCCCTCCACTTT.

This CDR3 is CASSPRPQLRYTEAFF. For the CDR3, the DNA is TGTGCCAGCAGCCCTAGGCCCCAGCTCCGTTACACTGAAGCTTTCTTT. The V gene is TRBV7-9, the J gene TRBJ1-1, with no clear D. The CDR3 runs to 16 residues. Germline CDR1 reads SEHNR; CDR2 reads FQNEAQ (reference sequence). Trimming took off 5 bases at V and 3 bases at J, with 19 bases between the two ends.

The CDR3 loop is CASSLLKLAGEAGELFF. CDR3 nucleotide sequence: TGTGCCAGCAGCTTGTTAAAATTGGCAGGGGAGGCCGGGGAGCTGTTTTTT. This chain joins TRBV5-4 and TRBJ2-2; D may be TRBD1 or TRBD2 (6 bases each). The CDR3 contains 17 residues. V was trimmed by 1 base and J by 6 bases, leaving 19 bases between them. The germline V gene has CDR1 SGHNT and CDR2 YYREEE (reference sequence).

The chain joins TRBV4-2 to TRBJ2-1, with 12 nucleotides matching TRBD2. Germline lookup yields CDR1 LGHNA and CDR2 YNFKEQ. V was pared by 1 base and J by 7 bases, with 8 bases of the junction left unmatched. This CDR3 region has 17 residues. The CDR3 sequence: CASSQATSSGGANEQFF. CDR3 nucleotide sequence: TGTGCCAGCAGCCAAGCCACGTCTAGCGGGGGGGCAAATGAGCAGTTCTTC.

This rearrangement joins TRBV7-8 to TRBJ1-1; D is unclear. The CDR3 contains 14 residues. Germline V CDR1 and CDR2: SGHVS, FQNEAQ. V was pared by 7 bases and J by 0 bases, with 12 bases between. The CDR3 sequence: CASTPRRMNTEAFF. The CDR3 region has the DNA TGTGCCAGCACCCCGAGGCGGATGAACACTGAAGCTTTCTTT.

The chain combines TRBV3-1 (or the pseudogene TRBV3-2) with TRBJ1-3; D call uncertain. V gave up 0 bases and J gave up 0 bases, with 9 bases separating them. The CDR3 covers 16 residues. Germline V gene lookup returns CDR1 LGHDT and CDR2 YNNKEL (reference sequence). The CDR3 sequence is CASSQEVRTSGNTIYF. CDR3 nucleotide sequence: TGTGCCAGCAGCCAAGAGGTCAGGACCTCTGGAAACACCATATATTTT.

The chain combines TRBV7-3 with TRBJ1-2, with 8 bases fitting TRBD1. V was pared by 4 bases and J by 2 bases, with 6 bases of the junction left unmatched. There are 15 residues in the CDR3. CDR1 is SGHTA, CDR2 FQGTGA, per germline. The CDR3 protein is CASSSRQGTNYGYTF. In nucleotides, the CDR3 is TGTGCCAGCAGCTCGAGACAGGGGACAAACTATGGCTACACCTTC.

The rearrangement links TRBV5-6 to TRBJ1-2, with D unclear. Germline V gene lookup returns CDR1 SGHDT and CDR2 YYEEEE. This CDR3 contains 12 residues. With 4 bases removed from V and 4 bases from J, the gap between germline ends came to 8 bases. Here the CDR3 DNA reads TGTGCCAGCAGCACGGGTGTCTATGGCTACACCTTC. Its translation: CASSTGVYGYTF.

Worth noting for this clone: At the DNA level, this CDR3 is encoded by other sequences in the same sample as well. This chain connects TRBV18 to TRBJ2-1, with D unclear. Trimming took off 6 bases at V and 0 bases at J, with 6 bases between the two ends. From germline, CDR1 is KGHSH and CDR2 LQKENI. This CDR3 contains 13 residues. CDR3 bases: TGTGCCAGCTCCCTTAGCTCCTACAATGAGCAGTTCTTC. Protein sequence: CASSLSSYNEQFF.

The chain uses TRBV4-1 and TRBJ1-2, with D unresolved. This CDR3 has 13 amino acids. V lost 2 bases and J 6 bases, leaving 10 bases between the germline ends. Germline-derived CDR1 and CDR2 are MGHRA and YSYEKL. CDR3 sequence: CASSQREGDGYTF. The CDR3 bases are TGCGCCAGCAGCCAAAGGGAGGGCGATGGCTACACCTTC.

This clone has a single count. The V gene is TRBV7-2, the J gene TRBJ2-1, with a tentative D call TRBD1 (6 bases). Germline V gene sequence: CDR1 SGHTA, CDR2 FQGNSA. There are 15 residues in the CDR3. Trimming left V 2 bases short and J 4 bases short, with 12 bases between. The CDR3 DNA is TGTGCCAGCAGCTTAAGAGGACAGAGATACAATGAGCAGTTCTTC. It translates to CASSLRGQRYNEQFF.

The chain carries TRBV18 and TRBJ2-3; 8 bases match TRBD1. Looked up from germline, CDR1 is KGHSH and CDR2 is LQKENI. V shed 0 bases and J 2 bases; nucleotides not matched to a gene: 10. This CDR3 has 18 residues. DNA for the CDR3: TGTGCCAGCTCACCACCGGTAGAGGGGACAGGTAACACAGATACGCAGTATTTT. Residues: CASSPPVEGTGNTDTQYF.

J is TRBJ2-3 and V is TRBV5-6, with unresolved D. The germline V and J ends were trimmed by 2 bases and 2 bases, with 6 bases remaining between them. The CDR3 contains 13 residues. Germline V gene data show CDR1 as SGHDT and CDR2 as YYEEEE. The CDR3 protein is CASSLTSTDTQYF. In DNA form, the CDR3 reads TGTGCCAGCAGCTTAACTTCCACAGATACGCAGTATTTT.

The chain has TRBV4-3 and TRBJ1-5; D call uncertain. V lost 0 bases, J lost 1 base, and 7 bases lay in between. The CDR3 runs to 15 residues. Germline V lookup: CDR1 LGHNA, CDR2 YSLEER. The CDR3 region has the DNA TGCGCCAGCAGCCAAGATTGGCAGAGCAATCAGCCCCAGCATTTT. Translation gives CASSQDWQSNQPQHF.